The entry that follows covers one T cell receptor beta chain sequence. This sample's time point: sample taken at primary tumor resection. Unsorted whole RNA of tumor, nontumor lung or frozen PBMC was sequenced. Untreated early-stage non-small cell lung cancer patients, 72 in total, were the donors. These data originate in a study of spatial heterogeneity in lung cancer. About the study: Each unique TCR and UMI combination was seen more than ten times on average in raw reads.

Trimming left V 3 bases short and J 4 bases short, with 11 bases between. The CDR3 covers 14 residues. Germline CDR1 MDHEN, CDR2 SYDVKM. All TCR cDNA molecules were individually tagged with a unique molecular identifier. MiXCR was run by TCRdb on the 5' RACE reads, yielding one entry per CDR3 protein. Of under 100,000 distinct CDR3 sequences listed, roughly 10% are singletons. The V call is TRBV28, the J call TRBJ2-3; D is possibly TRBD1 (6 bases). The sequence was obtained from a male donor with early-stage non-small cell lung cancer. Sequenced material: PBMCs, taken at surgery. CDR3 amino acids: CASSFNGGADTQYF. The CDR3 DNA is TGTGCCAGCAGTTTTAATGGGGGCGCAGATACGCAGTATTTT. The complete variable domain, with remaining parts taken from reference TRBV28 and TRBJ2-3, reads DVKVTQSSRYLVKRTGEKVFLECVQDMDHENMFWYRQDPGLGLRLIYFSYDVKMKEKGDIPEGYSVSREKKERFSLILESASTNQTSMYLCASSFNGGADTQYFGPGTRLTVL.